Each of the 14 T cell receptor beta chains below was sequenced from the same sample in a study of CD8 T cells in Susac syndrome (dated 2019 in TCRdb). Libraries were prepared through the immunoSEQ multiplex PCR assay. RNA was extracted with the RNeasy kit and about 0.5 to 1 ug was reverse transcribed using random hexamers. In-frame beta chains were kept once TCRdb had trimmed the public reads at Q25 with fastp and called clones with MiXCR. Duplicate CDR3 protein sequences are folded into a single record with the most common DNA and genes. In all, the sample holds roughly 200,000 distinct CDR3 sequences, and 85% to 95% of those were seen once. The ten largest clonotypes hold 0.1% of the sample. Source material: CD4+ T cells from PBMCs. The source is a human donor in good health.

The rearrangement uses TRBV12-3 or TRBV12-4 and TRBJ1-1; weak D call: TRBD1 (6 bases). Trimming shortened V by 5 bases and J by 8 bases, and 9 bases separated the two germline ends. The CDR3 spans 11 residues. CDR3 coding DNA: TGTGCCAGCAGTCCGGACAGAGAAGCTTTCTTT. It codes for CASSPDREAFF.

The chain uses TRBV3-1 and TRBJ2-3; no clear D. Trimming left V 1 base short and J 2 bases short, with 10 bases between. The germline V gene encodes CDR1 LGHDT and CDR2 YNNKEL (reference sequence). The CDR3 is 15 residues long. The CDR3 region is CASSQVGSPTDTQYF. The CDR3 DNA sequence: TGTGCCAGCAGCCAAGTCGGCTCACCCACAGATACGCAGTATTTT.

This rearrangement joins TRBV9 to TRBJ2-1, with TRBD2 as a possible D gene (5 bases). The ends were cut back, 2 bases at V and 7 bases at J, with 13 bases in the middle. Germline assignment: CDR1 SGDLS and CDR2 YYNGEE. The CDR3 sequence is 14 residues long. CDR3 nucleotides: TGTGCCAGCAGCGTCAGGACTCAGGTTAATGAGCAGTTCTTC. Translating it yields CASSVRTQVNEQFF.

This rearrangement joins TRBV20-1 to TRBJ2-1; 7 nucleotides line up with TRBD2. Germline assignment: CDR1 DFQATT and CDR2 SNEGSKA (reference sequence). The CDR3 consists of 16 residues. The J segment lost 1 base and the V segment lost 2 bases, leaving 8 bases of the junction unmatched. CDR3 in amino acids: CSARSPLGGSYNEQFF. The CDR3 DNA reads TGCAGTGCTAGATCCCCCCTCGGGGGGTCCTACAATGAGCAGTTCTTC.

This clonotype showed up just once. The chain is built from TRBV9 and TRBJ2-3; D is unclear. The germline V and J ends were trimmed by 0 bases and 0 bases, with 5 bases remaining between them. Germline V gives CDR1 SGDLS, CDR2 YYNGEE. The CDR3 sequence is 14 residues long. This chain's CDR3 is CASSVVFSTDTQYF. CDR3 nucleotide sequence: TGTGCCAGCAGCGTAGTCTTTAGCACAGATACGCAGTATTTT.

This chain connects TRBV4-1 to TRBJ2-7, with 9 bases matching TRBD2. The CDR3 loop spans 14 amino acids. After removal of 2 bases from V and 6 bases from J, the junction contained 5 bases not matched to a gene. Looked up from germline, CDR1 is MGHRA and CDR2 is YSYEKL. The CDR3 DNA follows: TGCGCCAGCAGCCAAACGGGACTAGCCACCGAGCAGTACGTC. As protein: CASSQTGLATEQYV.

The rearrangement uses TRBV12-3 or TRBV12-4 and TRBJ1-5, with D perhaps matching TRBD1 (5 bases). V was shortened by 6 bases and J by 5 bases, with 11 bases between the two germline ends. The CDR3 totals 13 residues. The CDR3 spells CASRLGAYQPQHF. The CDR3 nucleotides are TGTGCCAGCAGACTTGGGGCCTATCAGCCCCAGCATTTT.

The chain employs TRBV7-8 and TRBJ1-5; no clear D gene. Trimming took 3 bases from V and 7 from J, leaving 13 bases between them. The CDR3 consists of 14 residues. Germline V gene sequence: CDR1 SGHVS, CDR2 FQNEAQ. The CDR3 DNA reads TGTGCCAGCAGCTTCCTCGAGTGGGAACAGCCCCAGCATTTT. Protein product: CASSFLEWEQPQHF.

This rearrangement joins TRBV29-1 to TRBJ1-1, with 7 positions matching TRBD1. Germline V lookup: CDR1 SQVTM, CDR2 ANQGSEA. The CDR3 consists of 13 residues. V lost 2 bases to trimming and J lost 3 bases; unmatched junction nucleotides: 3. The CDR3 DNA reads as TGCAGCGTTGAATGGGACAGCTACACTGAAGCTTTCTTT. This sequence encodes CSVEWDSYTEAFF.

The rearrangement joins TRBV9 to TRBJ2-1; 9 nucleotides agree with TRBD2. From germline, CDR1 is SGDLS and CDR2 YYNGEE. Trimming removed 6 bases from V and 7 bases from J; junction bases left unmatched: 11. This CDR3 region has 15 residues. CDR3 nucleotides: TGTGCCAGCACCCGTTCGGGAGCGGGGGGTAATGAGCAGTTCTTC. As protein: CASTRSGAGGNEQFF.

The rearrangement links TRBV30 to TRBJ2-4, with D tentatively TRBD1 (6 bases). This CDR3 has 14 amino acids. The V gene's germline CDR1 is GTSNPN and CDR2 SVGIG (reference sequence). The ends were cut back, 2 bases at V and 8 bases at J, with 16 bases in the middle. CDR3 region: CAWSPHRDRDIQYF. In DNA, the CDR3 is TGTGCCTGGAGTCCGCACAGGGATCGGGACATTCAGTACTTC.

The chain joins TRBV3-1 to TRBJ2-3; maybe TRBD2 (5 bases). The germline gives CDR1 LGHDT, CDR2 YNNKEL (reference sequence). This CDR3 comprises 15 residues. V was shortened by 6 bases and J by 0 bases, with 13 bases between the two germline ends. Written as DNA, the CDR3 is TGTGCCAGCAGGACAAGGGAGTCTAGCACAGATACGCAGTATTTT. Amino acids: CASRTRESSTDTQYF.

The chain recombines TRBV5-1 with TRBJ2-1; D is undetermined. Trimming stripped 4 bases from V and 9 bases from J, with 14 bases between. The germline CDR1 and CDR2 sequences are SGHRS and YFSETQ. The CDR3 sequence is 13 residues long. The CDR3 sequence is CASSLATEGEQFF. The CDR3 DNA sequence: TGCGCCAGCAGCCTCGCTACAGAAGGTGAGCAGTTCTTC.

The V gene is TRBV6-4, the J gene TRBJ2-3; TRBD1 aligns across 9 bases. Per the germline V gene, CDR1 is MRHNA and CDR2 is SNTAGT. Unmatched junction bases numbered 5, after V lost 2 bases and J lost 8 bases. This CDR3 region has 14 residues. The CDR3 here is CASSDNTGGGTQYF. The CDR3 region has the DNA TGTGCCAGCAGTGACAATACAGGGGGCGGTACGCAGTATTTT.